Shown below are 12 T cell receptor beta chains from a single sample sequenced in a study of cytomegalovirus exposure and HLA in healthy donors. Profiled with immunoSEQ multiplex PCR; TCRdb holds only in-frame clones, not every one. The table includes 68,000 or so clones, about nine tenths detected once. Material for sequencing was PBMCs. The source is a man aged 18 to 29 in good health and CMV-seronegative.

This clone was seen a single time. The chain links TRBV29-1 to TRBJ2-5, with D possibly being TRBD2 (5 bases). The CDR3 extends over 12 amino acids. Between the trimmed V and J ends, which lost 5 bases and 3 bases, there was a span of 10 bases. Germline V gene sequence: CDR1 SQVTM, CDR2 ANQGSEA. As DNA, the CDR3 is TGCAGCGTTTGGGAGAGCAAAGAGACCCAGTACTTC. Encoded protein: CSVWESKETQYF.

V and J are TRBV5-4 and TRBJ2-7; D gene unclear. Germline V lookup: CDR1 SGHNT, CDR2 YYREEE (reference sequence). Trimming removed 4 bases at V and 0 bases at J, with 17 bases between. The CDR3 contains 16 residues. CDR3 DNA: TGTGCCAGCAGCCCCAGGCTTGACGGTAGCTCCTACGAGCAGTACTTC. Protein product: CASSPRLDGSSYEQYF. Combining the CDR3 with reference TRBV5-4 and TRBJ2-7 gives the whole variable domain ETGVTQSPTHLIKTRGQQVTLRCSSQSGHNTVSWYQQALGQGPQFIFQYYREEENGRGNFPPRFSGLQFPNYSSELNVNALELDDSALYLCASSPRLDGSSYEQYFGPGTRLTVT.

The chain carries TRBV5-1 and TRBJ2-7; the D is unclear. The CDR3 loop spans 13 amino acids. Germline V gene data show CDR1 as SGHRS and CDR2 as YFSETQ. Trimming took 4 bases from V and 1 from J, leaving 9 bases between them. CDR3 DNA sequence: TGCGCCAGCAGCGTCGCCCGGTCCTACGAGCAGTACTTC. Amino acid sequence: CASSVARSYEQYF.

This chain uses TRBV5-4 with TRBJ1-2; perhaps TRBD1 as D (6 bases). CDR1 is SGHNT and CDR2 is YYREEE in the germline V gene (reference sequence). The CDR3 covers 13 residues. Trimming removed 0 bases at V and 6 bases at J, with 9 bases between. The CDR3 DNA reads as TGTGCCAGCAGCTTGGGGACAGCCCATGGCTACACCTTC. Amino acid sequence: CASSLGTAHGYTF.

In DNA, the CDR3 is TGCGCCAGCAGTGAGCCCCTAAAAAAGCGGGAGGACACAGATACGCAGTATTTT. It yields the protein CASSEPLKKREDTDTQYF. The chain employs TRBV10-1 and TRBJ2-3, with 9 bases matching TRBD2. V gave up 2 bases and J gave up 2 bases; unmatched junction bases: 11. The germline V gene has CDR1 WNHNN and CDR2 SYGVQD (reference sequence). This CDR3 has 18 residues.

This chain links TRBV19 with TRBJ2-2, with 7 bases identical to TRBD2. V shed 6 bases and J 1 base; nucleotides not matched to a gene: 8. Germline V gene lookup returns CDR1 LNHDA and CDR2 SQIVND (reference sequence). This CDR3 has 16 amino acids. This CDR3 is CASSTWGGRNTGELFF. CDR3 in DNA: TGTGCCAGTAGCACGTGGGGGGGGAGGAACACCGGGGAGCTGTTTTTT.

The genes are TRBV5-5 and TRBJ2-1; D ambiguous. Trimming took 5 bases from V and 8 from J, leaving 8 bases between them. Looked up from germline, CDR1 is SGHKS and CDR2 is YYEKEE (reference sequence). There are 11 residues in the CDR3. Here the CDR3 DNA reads TGTGCCAGCAGGCGATTGGATGAGCAGTTCTTC. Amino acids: CASRRLDEQFF.

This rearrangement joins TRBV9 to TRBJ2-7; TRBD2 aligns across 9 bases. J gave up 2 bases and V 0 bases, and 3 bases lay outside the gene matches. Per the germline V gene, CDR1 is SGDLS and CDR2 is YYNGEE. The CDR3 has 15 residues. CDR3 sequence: CASSVAVAGAYEQYF. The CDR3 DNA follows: TGTGCCAGCAGCGTAGCGGTAGCGGGAGCCTACGAGCAGTACTTC.

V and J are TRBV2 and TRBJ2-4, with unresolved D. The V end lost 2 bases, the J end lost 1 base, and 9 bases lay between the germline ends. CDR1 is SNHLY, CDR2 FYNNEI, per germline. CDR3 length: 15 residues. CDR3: CASSEQFSAKNIQYF. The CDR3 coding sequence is TGTGCCAGCAGTGAACAGTTTTCGGCCAAAAACATTCAGTACTTC. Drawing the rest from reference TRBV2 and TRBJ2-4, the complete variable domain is EPEVTQTPSHQVTQMGQEVILRCVPISNHLYFYWYRQILGQKVEFLVSFYNNEISEKSEIFDDQFSVERPDGSNFTLKIRSTKLEDSAMYFCASSEQFSAKNIQYFGAGTRLSVL.

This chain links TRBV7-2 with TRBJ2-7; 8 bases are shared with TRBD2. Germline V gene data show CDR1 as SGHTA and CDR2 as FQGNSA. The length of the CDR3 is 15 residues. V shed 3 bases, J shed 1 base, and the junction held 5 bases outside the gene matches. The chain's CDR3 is CASSLVAGGSYEQYF. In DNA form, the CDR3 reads TGTGCCAGCAGCTTGGTCGCGGGAGGATCCTACGAGCAGTACTTC.

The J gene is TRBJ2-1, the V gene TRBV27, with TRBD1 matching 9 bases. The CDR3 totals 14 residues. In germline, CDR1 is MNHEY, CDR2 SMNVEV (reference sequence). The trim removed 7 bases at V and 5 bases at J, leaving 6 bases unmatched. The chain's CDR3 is CASKTGGIHNEQFF. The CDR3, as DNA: TGTGCCAGCAAGACAGGGGGTATCCACAATGAGCAGTTCTTC.

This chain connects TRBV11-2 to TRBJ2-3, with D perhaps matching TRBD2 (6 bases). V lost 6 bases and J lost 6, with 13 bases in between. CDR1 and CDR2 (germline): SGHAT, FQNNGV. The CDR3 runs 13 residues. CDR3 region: CASRSSGSDTQYF. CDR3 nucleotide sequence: TGTGCCAGCAGAAGTTCCGGGAGTGATACGCAGTATTTT. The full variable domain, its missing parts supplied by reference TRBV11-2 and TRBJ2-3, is EAGVAQSPRYKIIEKRQSVAFWCNPISGHATLYWYQQILGQGPKLLIQFQNNGVVDDSQLPKDRFSAERLKGVDSTLKIQPAKLEDSAVYLCASRSSGSDTQYFGPGTRLTVL.